This TCR beta chain was observed in a study of OX40 agonist ivuxolimab in advanced cancers. Study-level results: Some of the lowest clonal expansion was seen in partial responders at 0.1-3.0 mg/kg. Compared with CD4+, CD8+ T cells on average had more expanded clones. Still undetermined is the antigen specificity of the expanded peripheral T cells.

This table comes from immunoSEQ multiplex PCR, and its TCRdb copy is limited to in-frame clones, with some not included. The sample records about 60,000 clones, 87% being singletons. The germline gives CDR1 MNHEY, CDR2 SMNVEV (reference sequence). V shed 10 bases, J shed 0 bases, and the junction held 20 bases outside the gene matches. The CDR3 contains 19 residues. Note on this clone: Antigen unknown.

The receptor was derived from an adult with an advanced solid tumor such as melanoma, head and neck, liver or kidney cancer. Sample: CD4+ or CD8+ T cells sorted from blood, taken in a trial of the OX40 agonist ivuxolimab. The gene calls are TRBV27 and TRBJ1-4, with TRBD1 matching 7 bases. The CDR3 spells CAKPSTGRQTSATNEKLFF. The CDR3 coding sequence is TGTGCCAAACCGTCGACAGGGAGGCAGACTTCAGCAACTAATGAAAAACTGTTTTTT.